These 24 T cell receptor beta chains share one sample of origin, sequenced in a study of T cells in Graves' hyperthyroidism and ophthalmopathy. The TCR beta CDR3 regions underwent amplification using RNA transcripts as the source. The HTBI set primed first-round TCR CDR3 RT-PCR. MiXCR, applied by TCRdb to the multiplex PCR reads, yields one record per CDR3 protein. In the table there are around 480,000 distinct CDR3 sequences, around 15% of which are singletons. The specimen sequenced was blood. The receptors shown here come from a woman younger than 35 with Graves' hyperthyroidism.

V is TRBV9 and J is TRBJ2-6; D is unresolved. The germline V gene has CDR1 SGDLS and CDR2 YYNGEE. CDR3 length equals 18 residues. The ends were cut back, 0 bases at V and 0 bases at J, with 13 bases in the middle. The CDR3, as DNA: TGTGCCAGCAGCGTAGCTTCGGACCCGAGCTCTGGGGCCAACGTCCTGACTTTC. This encodes CASSVASDPSSGANVLTF.

This clonotype has at least ten counts. V is TRBV11-3 and J is TRBJ1-1, with TRBD1 matching over 7 bases. CDR1 SGHNT and CDR2 YENEEA come from the germline V gene. J lost 4 bases, V lost 5 bases, and 13 bases had no gene match. This CDR3 has 16 residues. CDR3 in amino acids: CASSLTSFRGPTEAFF. The CDR3 DNA reads TGTGCCAGCAGCCTTACATCCTTTAGGGGGCCCACTGAAGCTTTCTTT.

In this sample, this clonotype turned up many times. V usage is TRBV5-6 and J usage is TRBJ1-2; no clear D gene. The CDR3 extends over 14 amino acids. The germline V gene has CDR1 SGHDT and CDR2 YYEEEE. V lost 2 bases and J lost 6, with 14 bases in between. CDR3 sequence (DNA): TGTGCCAGCAGCTTTTATGAGGGTAGGGATGGCTACACCTTC. Encoded protein: CASSFYEGRDGYTF.

The chain combines TRBV20-1 with TRBJ2-3; D unresolved. The CDR3 is made up of 14 amino acids. V was shortened by 4 bases and J by 0 bases, with 11 bases between the two germline ends. CDR1 and CDR2 from the germline V gene are DFQATT and SNEGSKA (reference sequence). The CDR3 region has the DNA TGCAGTGCTACCCCGCCTACTAGCACAGATACGCAGTATTTT. This encodes CSATPPTSTDTQYF.

This clonotype has ten or more counts. CDR3 DNA sequence: TGTGCCAGCAGCCCAGACCTGGCCGGAGAGACCCAGTACTTC. Residues: CASSPDLAGETQYF. V gene TRBV9 combines with J gene TRBJ2-5; D gene uncertain. The CDR3 has 14 amino acids. Germline V CDR1 and CDR2: SGDLS, YYNGEE. Between the trimmed V and J ends, which lost 4 bases and 4 bases, there was a span of 14 bases.

This clonotype showed up just a few times. The rearrangement joins TRBV5-1 to TRBJ1-6; a weak D match, TRBD1 (6 bases). Germline CDR1 and CDR2: SGHRS and YFSETQ. The CDR3 runs to 14 residues. V gave up 3 bases and J gave up 5 bases, with 9 bases separating them. DNA of the CDR3: TGCGCCAGCAGCTGGCAGGGGAATAATTCACCCCTCCACTTT. Translated, it gives CASSWQGNNSPLHF.

This clonotype came up many times. The V call is TRBV5-1, the J call TRBJ1-1; possible D gene TRBD1, 5 bases. V shed 2 bases and J shed 2 bases, with 10 bases lying between them. Germline CDR1 SGHRS, CDR2 YFSETQ. This CDR3 comprises 14 residues. Here the CDR3 reads CASSFRTTNTEAFF. The CDR3 DNA is TGCGCCAGCAGCTTTCGGACAACAAACACTGAAGCTTTCTTT.

This clonotype was observed many times. V gene TRBV6-1 combines with J gene TRBJ2-3; D is unresolved. Germline CDR1 reads MNHNS; CDR2 reads SASEGT. Trimming took 7 bases from V and 0 from J, leaving 11 bases between them. The CDR3 has 14 amino acids. The CDR3 DNA sequence: TGTGCCAGCAATCAAGACTTGAGCACAGATACGCAGTATTTT. Encoded protein: CASNQDLSTDTQYF.

Ten or more counts support this clonotype. The chain joins TRBV5-1 to TRBJ1-1; 8 positions match TRBD1. Germline trimming cut 5 bases from V and 0 bases from J; bases unmatched to any gene: 9. This CDR3 contains 16 residues. From germline, CDR1 is SGHRS and CDR2 YFSETQ. For the CDR3, the DNA is TGCGCCAGCAGGACAGGGGTTAGCCTCATGAACACTGAAGCTTTCTTT. This sequence encodes CASRTGVSLMNTEAFF.

This clonotype was counted many times. The CDR3 protein is CASIPGGGRTEAFF. The CDR3 DNA reads as TGTGCCAGCATCCCCGGTGGGGGCAGGACTGAAGCTTTCTTT. The chain carries TRBV27 and TRBJ1-1, with D possibly being TRBD1 (6 bases). V lost 7 bases and J 5 bases, leaving 17 bases between the germline ends. The CDR3 runs 14 residues. Germline assignment: CDR1 MNHEY and CDR2 SMNVEV (reference sequence).

J is TRBJ2-1 and V is TRBV19; D remains ambiguous. The CDR3 is 11 amino acids. Germline V gene data show CDR1 as LNHDA and CDR2 as SQIVND (reference sequence). V shed 6 bases and J shed 5 bases, with 5 bases lying between them. In DNA, the CDR3 is TGTGCCAGTAGGGGCGACAATGAGCAGTTCTTC. Translation: CASRGDNEQFF.

The gene calls are TRBV19 and TRBJ1-6; D not certain. CDR1 and CDR2 (germline): LNHDA, SQIVND (reference sequence). This CDR3 has 17 amino acids. Trimming pared 4 bases from V and 9 bases from J, leaving 22 bases between. The DNA for the CDR3 is TGTGCCAGTAGTAGCGAACTCCGGGAGGGCGTAGGTTCACCCCTCCACTTT. This encodes CASSSELREGVGSPLHF.

This clonotype appeared many times. This sequence joins TRBV3-1 and TRBJ1-1; 11 bases line up with TRBD1. The trim removed 8 bases at V and 1 base at J, leaving 6 bases unmatched. CDR1 LGHDT and CDR2 YNNKEL come from the germline V gene (reference sequence). This CDR3 spans 15 amino acids. The CDR3 loop reads CASGQGASRNTEAFF. CDR3 in DNA: TGTGCCAGCGGACAGGGGGCAAGTCGGAACACTGAAGCTTTCTTT.

The rearrangement uses TRBV29-1 and TRBJ2-7; 7 positions match TRBD1. Trimming took 6 bases from V and 4 from J; bases not matched to a gene: 6. The germline gives CDR1 SQVTM, CDR2 ANQGSEA. This CDR3 has 12 amino acids. Here the CDR3 reads CSVRQGGYEQYF. As DNA, the CDR3 is TGCAGCGTAAGACAGGGTGGGTACGAGCAGTACTTC.

This clonotype turned up a few times. The genes are TRBV4-1 and TRBJ2-4; D might be TRBD1 (6 bases). This CDR3 comprises 14 residues. V was shortened by 4 bases and J by 7 bases, with 14 bases between the two germline ends. The germline gives CDR1 MGHRA, CDR2 YSYEKL. CDR3 in DNA: TGCGCCAGCAGCCGGCAGGGGTCTGAGAACATTCAGTACTTC. It translates to CASSRQGSENIQYF.

This clonotype showed up many times. This rearrangement joins TRBV24-1 to TRBJ1-1; maybe TRBD1 (6 bases). Germline assignment: CDR1 KGHDR and CDR2 SFDVKD. The V end lost 7 bases, the J end lost 0 bases, and 11 bases lay between the germline ends. The CDR3 is made up of 14 amino acids. CDR3 region: CATSPGHMNTEAFF. The CDR3 nucleotides read TGTGCCACCAGCCCGGGACATATGAACACTGAAGCTTTCTTT.

This clonotype has at least ten counts. The DNA for the CDR3 is TGCGCCAGCAGCTTGTCCCCAACAGGGGCGGGTCAGCCCCAGCATTTT. This encodes CASSLSPTGAGQPQHF. This chain links TRBV5-1 with TRBJ1-5; 7 bases line up with TRBD1. Germline V CDR1 and CDR2: SGHRS, YFSETQ. This CDR3 is 16 amino acids long. The junction had 10 bases not matched to a gene; V was cut back by 1 base and J by 6 bases.

This clonotype came up many times. The chain is built from TRBV5-1 and TRBJ1-2, with D perhaps matching TRBD1 (5 bases). CDR1 and CDR2 from the germline V gene are SGHRS and YFSETQ. The CDR3 is made up of 13 amino acids. The V end was cut by 0 bases, the J end by 8 bases, with 11 bases between. The CDR3 region is CASSLDRISGYTF. CDR3 in DNA: TGCGCCAGCAGCTTGGACAGGATATCAGGCTACACCTTC.

At least ten counts were recorded for this clonotype. This sequence joins TRBV18 and TRBJ2-2, with 9 nucleotides matching TRBD2. This CDR3 is built from 15 residues. V gave up 4 bases and J gave up 5 bases; unmatched junction bases: 5. The germline V gene has CDR1 KGHSH and CDR2 LQKENI. CDR3 region: CASSLSGSRTGELFF. The DNA of the CDR3 is TGTGCCAGCTCACTTAGCGGGAGTCGAACCGGGGAGCTGTTTTTT.

This clonotype was detected many times. CDR3 residues: CASSANLASYEQYF. In DNA form, the CDR3 reads TGTGCCAGCAGCGCAAACTTGGCCTCCTACGAGCAGTACTTC. V is TRBV6-1 and J is TRBJ2-7; D unresolved. The CDR3 spans 14 residues. CDR1 and CDR2 from the germline V gene are MNHNS and SASEGT. Trimming took off 6 bases at V and 0 bases at J, with 12 bases between the two ends.

This clonotype was counted ten times or more. V and J are TRBV18 and TRBJ1-4; 7 bases are shared with TRBD1. Looked up from germline, CDR1 is KGHSH and CDR2 is LQKENI. The CDR3 is 15 amino acids. Trimming removed 0 bases from V and 5 bases from J; junction bases left unmatched: 3. DNA for the CDR3: TGTGCCAGCTCACCACCTGCACAGGGGAATGAAAAACTGTTTTTT. It translates to CASSPPAQGNEKLFF.

This clonotype was seen repeatedly, ten times or more. The chain couples TRBV18 to TRBJ2-7; TRBD2 is a possible D gene (5 bases). Trimming took 4 bases from V and 0 from J, leaving 10 bases between them. The CDR3 extends over 14 amino acids. In germline, CDR1 is KGHSH, CDR2 LQKENI. The CDR3 loop reads CASSLVLDSYEQYF. CDR3 DNA sequence: TGTGCCAGCTCACTGGTACTAGACTCCTACGAGCAGTACTTC.

The table lists this clonotype with a few counts. CDR3 sequence: CASSVSLNEQFF. CDR3 sequence (DNA): TGTGCCAGCAGTGTCTCTCTCAATGAGCAGTTCTTC. The rearrangement links TRBV25-1 to TRBJ2-1; D uncertain. The CDR3 consists of 12 residues. Germline CDR1 reads MGHDK; CDR2 reads SYGVNS. V lost 4 bases, J lost 6 bases, and 7 bases lay in between. Combining the CDR3 with reference TRBV25-1 and TRBJ2-1 gives the whole variable domain EADIYQTPRYLVIGTGKKITLECSQTMGHDKMYWYQQDPGMELHLIHYSYGVNSTEKGDLSSESTVSRIRTEHFPLTLESARPSHTSQYLCASSVSLNEQFFGPGTRLTVL.

This sequence joins TRBV11-2 and TRBJ2-7; 8 bases agree with TRBD2. Germline CDR1 and CDR2: SGHAT and FQNNGV. The CDR3 has 15 residues. V trimming: 4 bases; J trimming: 2 bases; junction bases outside the gene matches: 7. CDR3 DNA: TGTGCCAGCAGCTCCCATAGCGGGGTCACCTACGAGCAGTACTTC. It is translated as CASSSHSGVTYEQYF.